The rows below give T cell receptor beta chains drawn from one sample of a study of PD-1 blockade in classical Hodgkin lymphoma. Data came from immunoSEQ multiplex PCR; TCRdb stores just in-frame clones and leaves some out. The sample records about 25,000 clones, about 70% being singletons. Sequencing was performed on peripheral blood mononuclear cells (PBMCs), taken before the fourth cycle of nivolumab. The receptor set was obtained from a human donor with classical Hodgkin lymphoma. Both conserved end residues are part of each CDR3. A D gene is named only where the DNA matches it firmly.

d_gene: TRBD1; v_gene: TRBV7-2; j_gene: TRBJ2-1; CDR3aa: CASTTGGRANNEQFF
d_gene: -; v_gene: TRBV28; j_gene: TRBJ1-4; CDR3aa: CASSGATNEKLFF
d_gene: TRBD1; v_gene: TRBV19; j_gene: TRBJ1-3; CDR3aa: CASGNQGGRRNTIYF
d_gene: TRBD1; v_gene: TRBV5-1; j_gene: TRBJ1-3; CDR3aa: CASSLGWQGAGNTIYF
d_gene: -; v_gene: TRBV5-1; j_gene: TRBJ1-2; CDR3aa: CASSLEVFRLDGYTF
d_gene: -; v_gene: TRBV7-6; j_gene: TRBJ2-3; CDR3aa: CASSLGSLEQDTQYF
d_gene: -; v_gene: TRBV19; j_gene: TRBJ1-6; CDR3aa: CASRGLGDSPLHF
d_gene: -; v_gene: TRBV2; j_gene: TRBJ2-7; CDR3aa: CASSVSGAYEQYF
d_gene: -; v_gene: TRBV6-5; j_gene: TRBJ1-1; CDR3aa: CASLHTFTEAFF
d_gene: -; v_gene: TRBV5-4; j_gene: TRBJ1-4; CDR3aa: CASSSRGGQSEKLFF